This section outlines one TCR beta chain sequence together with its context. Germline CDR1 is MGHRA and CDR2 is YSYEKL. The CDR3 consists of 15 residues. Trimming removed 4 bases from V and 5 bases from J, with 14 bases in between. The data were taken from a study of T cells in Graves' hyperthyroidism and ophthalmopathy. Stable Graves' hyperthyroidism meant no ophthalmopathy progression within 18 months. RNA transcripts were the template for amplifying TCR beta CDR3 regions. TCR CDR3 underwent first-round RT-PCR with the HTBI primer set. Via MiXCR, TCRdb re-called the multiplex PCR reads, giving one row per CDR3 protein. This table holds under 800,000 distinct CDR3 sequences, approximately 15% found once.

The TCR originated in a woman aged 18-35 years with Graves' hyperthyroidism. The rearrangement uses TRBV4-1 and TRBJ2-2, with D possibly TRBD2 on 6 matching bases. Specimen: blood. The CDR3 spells CASSLKTRGTGELFF. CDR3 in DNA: TGCGCCAGCAGCCTTAAGACTAGAGGTACCGGGGAGCTGTTTTTT.